This T cell receptor beta chain originates from a study of blood T cell repertoires in COVID-19. Whole-study context: The United States, Italy and Spain supplied acute and convalescent COVID-19 samples.

With V trimmed by 3 bases and J by 4 bases, 11 bases remained unmatched. Germline V CDR1 and CDR2: SGHRS, YFSETQ. This CDR3 has 17 residues. The method was immunoSEQ multiplex PCR; TCRdb's version includes in-frame clones alone and lacks a portion of them. The sample shows about 100,000 clones, more than 75% of them seen only once. This chain uses TRBV5-1 with TRBJ1-5; 9 positions agree with TRBD1. This TCR was sampled from a woman in her 30s with acute or convalescent COVID-19. Material for sequencing was peripheral blood. This CDR3 is CASSWAIRDRVNQPQHF. DNA of the CDR3: TGCGCCAGCAGCTGGGCAATCCGGGACAGGGTTAATCAGCCCCAGCATTTT.